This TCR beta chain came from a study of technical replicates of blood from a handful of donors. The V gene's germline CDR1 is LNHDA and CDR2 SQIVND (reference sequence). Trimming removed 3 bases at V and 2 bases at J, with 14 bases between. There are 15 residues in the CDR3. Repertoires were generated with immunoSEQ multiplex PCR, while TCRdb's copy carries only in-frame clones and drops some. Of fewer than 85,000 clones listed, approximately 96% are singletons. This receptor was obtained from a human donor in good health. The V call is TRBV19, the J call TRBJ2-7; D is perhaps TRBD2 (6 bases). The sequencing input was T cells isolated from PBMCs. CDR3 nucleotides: TGTGCCAGTAGTATCTCTCTAGCGACCCCCTACGAGCAGTACTTC. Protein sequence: CASSISLATPYEQYF.